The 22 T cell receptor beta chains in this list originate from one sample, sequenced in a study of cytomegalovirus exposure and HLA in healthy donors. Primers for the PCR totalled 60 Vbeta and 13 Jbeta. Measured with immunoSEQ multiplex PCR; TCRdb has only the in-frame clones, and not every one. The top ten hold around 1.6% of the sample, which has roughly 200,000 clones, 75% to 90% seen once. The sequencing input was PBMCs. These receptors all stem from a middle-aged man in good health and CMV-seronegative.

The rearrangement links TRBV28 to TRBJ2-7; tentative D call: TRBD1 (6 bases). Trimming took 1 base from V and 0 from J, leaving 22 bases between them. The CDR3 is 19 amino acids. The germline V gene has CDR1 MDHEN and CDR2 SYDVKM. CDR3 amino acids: CASSLYNLWTAITSYEQYF. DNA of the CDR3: TGTGCCAGCAGTTTATATAACCTGTGGACAGCCATAACCTCCTACGAGCAGTACTTC.

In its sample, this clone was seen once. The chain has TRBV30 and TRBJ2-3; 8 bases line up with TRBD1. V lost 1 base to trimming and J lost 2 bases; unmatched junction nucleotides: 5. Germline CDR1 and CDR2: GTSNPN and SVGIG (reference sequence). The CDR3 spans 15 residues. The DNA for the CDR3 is TGTGCCTGGAGTGAGACAGGGGTCCCCACAGATACGCAGTATTTT. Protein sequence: CAWSETGVPTDTQYF.

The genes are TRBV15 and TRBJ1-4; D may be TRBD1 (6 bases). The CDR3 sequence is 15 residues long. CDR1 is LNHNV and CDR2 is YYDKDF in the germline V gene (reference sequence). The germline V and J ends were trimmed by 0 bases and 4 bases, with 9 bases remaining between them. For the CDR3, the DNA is TGTGCCACCAGCAGAGATCAGGGACATAATGAAAAACTGTTTTTT. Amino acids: CATSRDQGHNEKLFF.

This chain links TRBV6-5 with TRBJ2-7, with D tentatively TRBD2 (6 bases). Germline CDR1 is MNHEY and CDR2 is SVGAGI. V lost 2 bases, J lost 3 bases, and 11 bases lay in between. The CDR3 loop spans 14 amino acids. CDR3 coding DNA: TGTGCCAGCAGTTACGGGTGGGGGGACTACGAGCAGTACTTC. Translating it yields CASSYGWGDYEQYF.

CDR3 coding DNA: TGTGCCACCAGCGGGAGACAGGGAATGAATGAAAAACTGTTTTTT. As protein: CATSGRQGMNEKLFF. This chain uses TRBV15 with TRBJ1-4; 7 nucleotides agree with TRBD1. Germline CDR1 and CDR2: LNHNV and YYDKDF (reference sequence). Trimming cost V 5 bases and J 5 bases; bases outside gene matches: 8. There are 15 residues in the CDR3.

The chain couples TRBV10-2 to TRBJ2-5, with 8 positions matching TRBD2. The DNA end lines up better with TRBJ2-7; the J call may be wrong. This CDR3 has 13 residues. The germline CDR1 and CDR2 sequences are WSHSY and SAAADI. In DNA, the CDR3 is TGCGCCAGCAGGACTAGCGACAGGCTCGAGCAGTACTTC. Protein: CASRTSDRLEQYF.

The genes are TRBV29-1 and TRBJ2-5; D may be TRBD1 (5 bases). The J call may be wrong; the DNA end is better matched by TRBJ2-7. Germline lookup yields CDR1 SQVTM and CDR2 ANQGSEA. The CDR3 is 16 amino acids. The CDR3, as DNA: TGCAGCGCTAAAAGATTGACAGCCAAGGGAACCTACGAGCAGTACTTC. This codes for CSAKRLTAKGTYEQYF.

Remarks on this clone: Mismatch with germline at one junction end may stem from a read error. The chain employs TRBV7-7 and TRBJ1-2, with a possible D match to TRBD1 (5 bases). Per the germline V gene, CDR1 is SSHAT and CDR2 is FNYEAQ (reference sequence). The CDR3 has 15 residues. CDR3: CASSFRDLKFYGYTF. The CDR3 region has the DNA TGTGCTAGCAGCTTCCGGGACTTAAAATTCTATGGCTACACCTTC.

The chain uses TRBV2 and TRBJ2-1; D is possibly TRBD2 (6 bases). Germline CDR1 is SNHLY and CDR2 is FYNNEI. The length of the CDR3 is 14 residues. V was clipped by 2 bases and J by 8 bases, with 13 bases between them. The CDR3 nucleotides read TGTGCCAGCAGTGAACTAGCGATGGGTGATGAGCAGTTCTTC. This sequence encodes CASSELAMGDEQFF.

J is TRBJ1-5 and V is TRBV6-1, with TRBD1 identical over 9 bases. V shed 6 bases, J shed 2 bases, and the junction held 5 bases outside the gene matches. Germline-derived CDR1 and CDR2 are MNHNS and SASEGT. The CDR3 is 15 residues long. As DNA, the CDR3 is TGTGCCAGCAGGGGGGACAGGGCGGGCAATCAGCCCCAGCATTTT. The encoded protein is CASRGDRAGNQPQHF.

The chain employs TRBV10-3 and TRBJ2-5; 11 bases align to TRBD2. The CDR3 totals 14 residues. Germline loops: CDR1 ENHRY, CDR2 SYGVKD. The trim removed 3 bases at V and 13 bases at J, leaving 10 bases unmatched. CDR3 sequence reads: CAISEQTSGAFRYF. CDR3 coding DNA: TGTGCCATCAGTGAACAGACTAGCGGGGCCTTTAGGTACTTC.

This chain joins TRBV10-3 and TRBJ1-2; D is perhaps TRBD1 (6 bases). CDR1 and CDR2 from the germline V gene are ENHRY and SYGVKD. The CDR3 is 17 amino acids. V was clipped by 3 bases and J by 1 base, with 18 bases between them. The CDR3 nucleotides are TGTGCCATCAGTGATAGCACAGGGATAGGCCTTAACTATGGCTACACCTTC. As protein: CAISDSTGIGLNYGYTF.

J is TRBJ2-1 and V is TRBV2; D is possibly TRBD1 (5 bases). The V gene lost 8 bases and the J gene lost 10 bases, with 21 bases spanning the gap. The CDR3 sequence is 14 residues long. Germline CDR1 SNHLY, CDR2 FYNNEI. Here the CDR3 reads CASRGARRPDEQFF. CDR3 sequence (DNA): TGTGCCAGCCGTGGGGCCAGACGTCCCGACGAGCAGTTCTTC.

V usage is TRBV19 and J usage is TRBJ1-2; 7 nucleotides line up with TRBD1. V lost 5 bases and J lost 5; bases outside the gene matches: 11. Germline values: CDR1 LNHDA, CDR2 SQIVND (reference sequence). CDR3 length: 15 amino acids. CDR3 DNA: TGTGCCAGTAGTCCAACAGGGGAGTCGTGGTATGGCTACACCTTC. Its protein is CASSPTGESWYGYTF. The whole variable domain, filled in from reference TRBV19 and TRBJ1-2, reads DGGITQSPKYLFRKEGQNVTLSCEQNLNHDAMYWYRQDPGQGLRLIYYSQIVNDFQKGDIAEGYSVSREKKESFPLTVTSAQKNPTAFYLCASSPTGESWYGYTFGSGTRLTVV.

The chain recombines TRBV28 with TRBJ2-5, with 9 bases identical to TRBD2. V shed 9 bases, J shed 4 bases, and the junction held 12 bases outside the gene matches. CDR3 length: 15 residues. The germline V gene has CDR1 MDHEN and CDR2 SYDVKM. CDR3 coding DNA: TGTGCCAGATGGGCGGGAGGGAGTTTAGGAGAGACCCAGTACTTC. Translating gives CARWAGGSLGETQYF.

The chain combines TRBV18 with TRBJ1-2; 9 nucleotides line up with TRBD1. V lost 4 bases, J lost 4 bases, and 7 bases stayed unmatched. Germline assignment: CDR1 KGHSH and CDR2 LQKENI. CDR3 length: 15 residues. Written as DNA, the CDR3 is TGTGCCAGCTCACTCGGGACAGGGAAACCCTATGGCTACACCTTC. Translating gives CASSLGTGKPYGYTF.

The CDR3 spells CASSTSENEQFF. CDR3 DNA: TGTGCCAGCAGCACTTCGGAGAATGAGCAGTTCTTC. The chain recombines TRBV11-2 with TRBJ2-1; D gene unclear. V gave up 5 bases and J gave up 7 bases, with 9 bases separating them. This CDR3 has 12 amino acids. Germline CDR1 SGHAT, CDR2 FQNNGV.

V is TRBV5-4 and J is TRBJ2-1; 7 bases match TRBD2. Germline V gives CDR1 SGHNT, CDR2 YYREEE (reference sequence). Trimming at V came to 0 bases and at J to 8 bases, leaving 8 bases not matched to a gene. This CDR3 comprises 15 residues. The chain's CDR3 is CASSLGRELLDEQFF. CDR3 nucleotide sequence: TGTGCCAGCAGCTTGGGGCGGGAGCTTCTCGATGAGCAGTTCTTC.

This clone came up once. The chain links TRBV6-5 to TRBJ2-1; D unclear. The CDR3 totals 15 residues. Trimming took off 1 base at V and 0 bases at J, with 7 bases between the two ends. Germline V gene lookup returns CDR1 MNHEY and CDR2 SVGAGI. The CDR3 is CASSYWASSYNEQFF. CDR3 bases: TGTGCCAGCAGTTACTGGGCCAGCTCCTACAATGAGCAGTTCTTC.

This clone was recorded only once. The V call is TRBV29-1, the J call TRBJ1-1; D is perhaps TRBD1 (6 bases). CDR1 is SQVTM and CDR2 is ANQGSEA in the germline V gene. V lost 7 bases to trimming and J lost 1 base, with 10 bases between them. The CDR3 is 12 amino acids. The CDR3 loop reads CSGYRENTEAFF. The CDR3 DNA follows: TGCAGCGGCTACAGGGAGAACACTGAAGCTTTCTTT.

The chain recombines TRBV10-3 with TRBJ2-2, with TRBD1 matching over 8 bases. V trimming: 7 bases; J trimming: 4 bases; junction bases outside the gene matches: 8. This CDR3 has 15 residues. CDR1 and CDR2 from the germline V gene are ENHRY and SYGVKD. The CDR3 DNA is TGTGCCATCACCAAGGACAGGGAAGGCACCGGGGAGCTGTTTTTT. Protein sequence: CAITKDREGTGELFF.

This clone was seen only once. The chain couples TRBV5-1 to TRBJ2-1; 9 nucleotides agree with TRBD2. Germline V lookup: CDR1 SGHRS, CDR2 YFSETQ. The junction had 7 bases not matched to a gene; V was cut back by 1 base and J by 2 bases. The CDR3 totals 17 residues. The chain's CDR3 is CASSLRAGGAPYNEQFF. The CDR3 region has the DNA TGCGCCAGCAGCTTGAGAGCGGGAGGTGCCCCCTACAATGAGCAGTTCTTC.